This entry is about one TCR beta chain. What it recognizes is unknown. These data are taken from a study of OX40 agonist ivuxolimab in advanced cancers. Study context: Treatment received earlier with anti-PD-1, anti-PD-L1 or anti-CTLA-4 agents was allowed, and under 50% had some.

Assay used: immunoSEQ multiplex PCR; TCRdb lists only in-frame clones, some missing. The table lists under 100,000 clones, around nine tenths of them singletons, with 0.6% to 0.9% in the top ten. Germline V gene data show CDR1 as MNHNS and CDR2 as SASEGT. V shed 3 bases, J shed 4 bases, and the junction held 13 bases outside the gene matches. This CDR3 is built from 17 residues. Study results and caveats: Among the lowest levels of clonal expansion were found in partial responders at 0.1-3.0 mg/kg. Mean expanded clone counts were higher in CD8+ than CD4+ T cells.

This chain joins TRBV6-1 and TRBJ1-2, with 8 bases aligning to TRBD1. The receptor's source is an adult with an advanced solid tumor such as melanoma, head and neck, liver or kidney cancer. The specimen comprised CD4+ or CD8+ T cells sorted from blood, sampled in a trial of the OX40 agonist ivuxolimab. CDR3 residues: CASSEYTGGTSGYGYTF. CDR3 sequence (DNA): TGTGCCAGCAGTGAGTACACAGGGGGAACATCGGGCTATGGCTACACCTTC.